A single sample gave rise to the 32 T cell receptor beta chains below, sequenced in a study of blood T cells in healthy people across ages. PCR was performed a second time for about 7 to 12 cycles using a sample-barcoded 5' primer and a J-beta primer mix. Each CDR3 protein is one row after TCRdb ran MiXCR on the 5' RACE reads. The sample includes roughly 1.5 million distinct CDR3 sequences, around 40% seen only once; the top ten take approximately 4%. The sequenced sample consisted of blood. The receptors derive from a woman younger than 35 in good health.

The chain recombines TRBV20-1 with TRBJ1-5; D uncertain. The CDR3 loop spans 14 amino acids. Germline CDR1 is DFQATT and CDR2 is SNEGSKA (reference sequence). The V end lost 8 bases, the J end lost 2 bases, and 16 bases lay between the germline ends. CDR3 nucleotides: TGCAGTACTCCCCGAGGGTCGGGCAATCAGCCCCAGCATTTT. Translated: CSTPRGSGNQPQHF.

This chain joins TRBV7-9 and TRBJ1-1; no clear D gene. V was pared by 8 bases and J by 4 bases, with 11 bases between. Per germline, CDR1 SEHNR and CDR2 FQNEAQ (reference sequence). The CDR3 is 12 amino acids. CDR3 DNA: TGTGCCAGCGGGAGGTTAAGCACTGAAGCTTTCTTT. Translation: CASGRLSTEAFF.

The chain recombines TRBV21-1 with TRBJ1-6. TRBV21-1 is tagged as a pseudogene. The CDR3 covers 18 residues. The CDR3 DNA is TGTGCCAGCAGCACCATCTTGACACCAAAGGGATATAATTCACCCCTCCACTTT. Its protein product is CASSTILTPKGYNSPLHF.

The CDR3 here is CASSSTPGASSYEQYF. DNA of the CDR3: TGTGCCAGCAGCTCAACCCCGGGGGCATCTTCCTACGAGCAGTACTTC. V gene TRBV7-8 combines with J gene TRBJ2-7, with D possibly being TRBD1 or TRBD2 (6 bases each). The CDR3 is made up of 16 amino acids. Germline V gene data show CDR1 as SGHVS and CDR2 as FQNEAQ. V gave up 4 bases and J gave up 1 base, with 17 bases separating them.

This clonotype was counted between two and nine times. The chain recombines TRBV27 with TRBJ2-1, with D unclear. The J call could be wrong; TRBJ2-7 is a better fit for the DNA end. Germline CDR1 is MNHEY and CDR2 is SMNVEV (reference sequence). The CDR3 contains 17 residues. For the CDR3, the DNA is TGTGCCAGCAGTCCCTTAGATAGCCGCAGCTCCTACAATGAGCAGTACTTC. It yields the protein CASSPLDSRSSYNEQYF.

The chain recombines TRBV4-3 with TRBJ1-5; D not certain. Trimming removed 0 bases at V and 6 bases at J, with 12 bases between. The germline V gene has CDR1 LGHNA and CDR2 YSLEER. The CDR3 is made up of 15 amino acids. CDR3 sequence reads: CASSQERDGSQPQHF. CDR3 nucleotide sequence: TGCGCCAGCAGCCAAGAACGGGATGGCAGTCAGCCCCAGCATTTT.

V and J are TRBV29-1 and TRBJ2-1; D gene uncertain. The DNA end favors TRBJ2-7, so the J call may be wrong. Looked up from germline, CDR1 is SQVTM and CDR2 is ANQGSEA. This CDR3 is 13 amino acids long. CDR3 region: CSASLLTYNEQYF. As DNA, the CDR3 is TGCAGCGCCAGTCTCTTAACCTACAATGAGCAGTACTTC.

The chain links TRBV28 to TRBJ2-5; 9 bases match TRBD2. The CDR3 is 17 amino acids. The V gene end was trimmed by 6 bases and the J gene end by 1 base; junction bases not matched to a gene: 12. CDR1 MDHEN and CDR2 SYDVKM come from the germline V gene. Here the CDR3 reads CASSVPSSGASQETQYF. In DNA, the CDR3 is TGTGCCAGCAGCGTTCCATCTAGCGGGGCAAGCCAAGAGACCCAGTACTTC.

V and J are TRBV20-1 and TRBJ1-5; no firm D call. This CDR3 contains 14 residues. Per the germline V gene, CDR1 is DFQATT and CDR2 is SNEGSKA (reference sequence). The V and J ends lost 1 base and 2 bases respectively, with 9 bases between them. The CDR3 DNA is TGCAGTGCTAGAGGGACGTTGGGCAATCAGCCCCAGCATTTT. Amino acid sequence: CSARGTLGNQPQHF.

This rearrangement joins TRBV6-5 to TRBJ2-2; D not resolved. V lost 3 bases and J 7 bases, leaving 9 bases between the germline ends. Per germline, CDR1 MNHEY and CDR2 SVGAGI. The CDR3 spans 13 residues. In DNA form, the CDR3 reads TGTGCCAGCAGTTATTCTGGAAACGGGGAGCTGTTTTTT. Its protein is CASSYSGNGELFF.

The chain combines TRBV7-3 with TRBJ1-2; no clear D. The germline V gene has CDR1 SGHTA and CDR2 FQGTGA. The germline V and J ends were trimmed by 5 bases and 4 bases, with 20 bases remaining between them. CDR3 size: 16 residues. CDR3 coding DNA: TGTGCCAGCAGCACCGGGCCAGCAGTCATGGGCTATGGCTACACCTTC. Residues: CASSTGPAVMGYGYTF.

The rearrangement joins TRBV3-1 to TRBJ2-5; D is undetermined. The CDR3 loop spans 12 amino acids. The ends were cut back, 0 bases at V and 3 bases at J, with 2 bases in the middle. Germline-derived CDR1 and CDR2 are LGHDT and YNNKEL (reference sequence). CDR3 amino acids: CASSQEEETQYF. CDR3 in DNA: TGTGCCAGCAGCCAAGAGGAAGAGACCCAGTACTTC.

This clonotype was seen a handful of times. The gene calls are TRBV4-2 and TRBJ2-7; 8 nucleotides align to TRBD2. V was pared by 0 bases and J by 6 bases, with 7 bases of the junction left unmatched. Germline V gene data show CDR1 as LGHNA and CDR2 as YNFKEQ. The CDR3 sequence is 15 residues long. Here the CDR3 DNA reads TGTGCCAGCAGCCAAGAATCAGCGGGAGCTGCCGAGCAGTACTTC. Protein product: CASSQESAGAAEQYF.

This chain connects TRBV6-6 to TRBJ1-2, with TRBD1 matching over 7 bases. Germline V gene lookup returns CDR1 MNHNY and CDR2 SVGAGI (reference sequence). The CDR3 length is 15 residues. The V segment lost 8 bases and the J segment 6 bases; nucleotides outside the gene matches: 15. CDR3 loop: CASEFQGQSDNGYTF. CDR3 sequence (DNA): TGTGCCAGCGAATTTCAGGGACAGAGTGACAATGGCTACACCTTC.

The chain joins TRBV12-3 or TRBV12-4 to TRBJ2-4; perhaps D is TRBD1 or TRBD2 (5 bases each). CDR3 length: 13 amino acids. The V end lost 7 bases, the J end lost 7 bases, and 14 bases lay between the germline ends. As DNA, the CDR3 is TGTGCCAGCACCTTTTTAGGGGAGAACATTCAGTACTTC. Its translation is CASTFLGENIQYF.

In its sample, this clonotype was seen many times. J is TRBJ2-3 and V is TRBV10-3, with a weak D call TRBD2 (6 bases). Trimming shortened V by 6 bases and J by 6 bases, and 16 bases separated the two germline ends. This CDR3 is built from 14 residues. CDR1 is ENHRY, CDR2 SYGVKD, per germline. The CDR3 DNA sequence: TGTGCCATCAGCGGGGGTTACACACTGGATACGCAGTATTTT. It specifies CAISGGYTLDTQYF.

This clonotype was observed once. This chain connects TRBV18 to TRBJ2-5; the D gene is possibly TRBD2 (5 bases). With 6 bases removed from V and 13 bases from J, the gap between germline ends came to 18 bases. CDR1 is KGHSH, CDR2 LQKENI, per germline. The CDR3 sequence is 12 residues long. The CDR3 bases are TGTGCCAGCTCCTCCGGGATCGGTAAAAGGTACTTC. Residues: CASSSGIGKRYF. Variable domain in full (rest from reference TRBV18 and TRBJ2-5): NAGVMQNPRHLVRRRGQEARLRCSPMKGHSHVYWYRQLPEEGLKFMVYLQKENIIDESGMPKERFSAEFPKEGPSILRIQQVVRGDSAAYFCASSSGIGKRYFGPGTRLLVL.

The chain is built from TRBV29-1 and TRBJ2-7, with D possibly TRBD1 on 6 matching bases. V was shortened by 1 base and J by 0 bases, with 22 bases between the two germline ends. This CDR3 comprises 18 residues. Germline lookup yields CDR1 SQVTM and CDR2 ANQGSEA. The CDR3 sequence is CSVEVRGWYRESSYEQYF. As DNA, the CDR3 is TGCAGCGTTGAAGTTCGGGGATGGTACAGGGAAAGCTCCTACGAGCAGTACTTC.

V gene TRBV20-1 combines with J gene TRBJ1-5; D gene unclear. V lost 3 bases, J lost 4 bases, and 13 bases lay in between. Germline CDR1 DFQATT, CDR2 SNEGSKA (reference sequence). This CDR3 is 14 amino acids long. The chain's CDR3 is CSASPGTGNQPQHF. In nucleotides, the CDR3 is TGCAGTGCTAGCCCGGGAACTGGGAATCAGCCCCAGCATTTT.

The chain uses TRBV20-1 and TRBJ2-1; TRBD2 agrees at 8 bases. The DNA end lines up better with TRBJ2-7; the J call may be wrong. Germline CDR1 DFQATT, CDR2 SNEGSKA (reference sequence). This CDR3 comprises 16 residues. The CDR3 nucleotides are TGCAGTGCTAGAGGAGGGGACGGGGGGGCGTACAATGAGCAGTACTTC. Encoded protein: CSARGGDGGAYNEQYF.

The chain employs TRBV20-1 and TRBJ2-3, with 8 bases lining up with TRBD2. CDR3 length: 15 residues. The V gene's germline CDR1 is DFQATT and CDR2 SNEGSKA (reference sequence). The V and J ends lost 2 bases and 2 bases, in that order; junction bases with no gene match: 6. CDR3 bases: TGCAGTGCTAGAAAGACTAGCGCCGACACAGATACGCAGTATTTT. Amino acids: CSARKTSADTDTQYF.

This clonotype occurred many times. The rearrangement joins TRBV5-1 to TRBJ2-7; the match to TRBD1 covers 9 bases. Trimming took 0 bases from V and 4 from J; bases not matched to a gene: 8. This CDR3 has 16 amino acids. Germline V CDR1 and CDR2: SGHRS, YFSETQ. The CDR3 here is CASSLGHRDRVYEQYF. DNA for the CDR3: TGCGCCAGCAGCTTGGGACACCGGGACAGGGTGTACGAGCAGTACTTC.

This chain joins TRBV7-9 and TRBJ2-1; TRBD2 matches at 9 bases. CDR1 SEHNR and CDR2 FQNEAQ come from the germline V gene (reference sequence). The CDR3 has 17 amino acids. Trimming at V came to 0 bases and at J to 2 bases, leaving 5 bases not matched to a gene. The CDR3 DNA is TGTGCCAGCAGCTTAGCACGAGCGGGAGGTGCCTACAATGAGCAGTTCTTC. It encodes CASSLARAGGAYNEQFF.

The V call is TRBV25-1, the J call TRBJ2-5; 7 bases fit TRBD1. Germline V lookup: CDR1 MGHDK, CDR2 SYGVNS. This CDR3 contains 15 residues. Losses at the gene ends were 6 bases for V and 0 bases for J; bases not matched to a gene: 7. CDR3 nucleotide sequence: TGTGCCAGCAGCGGGACAGAAAAGTACCAAGAGACCCAGTACTTC. This codes for CASSGTEKYQETQYF.

V usage is TRBV5-1 and J usage is TRBJ2-1, with D unclear. The length of the CDR3 is 13 residues. Trimming took off 0 bases at V and 10 bases at J, with 11 bases between the two ends. Per the germline V gene, CDR1 is SGHRS and CDR2 is YFSETQ. CDR3 nucleotides: TGCGCCAGCAGCTTGGCTGGGTACGAAGAGCAGTTCTTC. This translates into CASSLAGYEEQFF.

V usage is TRBV7-9 and J usage is TRBJ2-1; TRBD1 matches 7 bases. Germline CDR1 reads SEHNR; CDR2 reads FQNEAQ (reference sequence). The CDR3 runs to 14 residues. Trimming removed 3 bases from V and 8 bases from J; junction bases left unmatched: 7. The CDR3 loop is CASSFGDRVDEQFF. The CDR3, as DNA: TGTGCCAGCAGCTTCGGGGACAGAGTCGATGAGCAGTTCTTC.

There are a few counts of this clonotype. V usage is TRBV9 and J usage is TRBJ1-1; D gene unclear. Germline lookup yields CDR1 SGDLS and CDR2 YYNGEE. CDR3 length: 14 amino acids. The V end lost 0 bases, the J end lost 0 bases, and 6 bases lay between the germline ends. The CDR3 DNA is TGTGCCAGCAGCGTAGTCGGCATGAACACTGAAGCTTTCTTT. This sequence encodes CASSVVGMNTEAFF.

This clonotype was found once. The V call is TRBV7-9, the J call TRBJ1-1; TRBD1 matches 8 bases. The CDR3 contains 16 residues. Trimming took 2 bases from V and 1 from J; bases not matched to a gene: 6. Germline V gene lookup returns CDR1 SEHNR and CDR2 FQNEAQ (reference sequence). The CDR3 sequence: CASSLIQGAKNTEAFF. For the CDR3, the DNA is TGTGCCAGCAGCTTAATCCAGGGGGCTAAGAACACTGAAGCTTTCTTT.

This clonotype was counted a few times. V and J are TRBV29-1 and TRBJ2-3, with a possible D match to TRBD2 (6 bases). Looked up from germline, CDR1 is SQVTM and CDR2 is ANQGSEA. The CDR3 sequence is 14 residues long. The V end was cut by 3 bases, the J end by 5 bases, with 15 bases between. CDR3 coding DNA: TGCAGCGTTGAGGAGGGGTACACGGGAGATACGCAGTATTTT. Translation gives CSVEEGYTGDTQYF.

This clonotype was seen only a few times. J is TRBJ2-6 and V is TRBV4-3; D tentatively fits TRBD1 or TRBD2 (5 bases each). Germline V CDR1 and CDR2: LGHNA, YSLEER. The ends were cut back, 0 bases at V and 0 bases at J, with 15 bases in the middle. The CDR3 spans 19 residues. The CDR3 DNA follows: TGCGCCAGCAGCCAAGATGAGTTGGGGGTGGACTCTGGGGCCAACGTCCTGACTTTC. It translates to CASSQDELGVDSGANVLTF.

This rearrangement joins TRBV5-1 to TRBJ1-6; the D is unclear. The CDR3 spans 13 residues. Germline CDR1 is SGHRS and CDR2 is YFSETQ. The ends were cut back, 2 bases at V and 9 bases at J, with 9 bases in the middle. The CDR3, as DNA: TGCGCCAGCAGCTTTGGAGGACGTTCACCCCTCCACTTT. Its protein is CASSFGGRSPLHF.

The chain joins TRBV20-1 to TRBJ2-7; D not certain. Trimming stripped 2 bases from V and 0 bases from J, with 11 bases between. CDR3 length equals 14 residues. Germline CDR1 is DFQATT and CDR2 is SNEGSKA (reference sequence). CDR3 region: CSARSGQPSYEQYF. The CDR3 region has the DNA TGCAGTGCTAGATCGGGCCAACCCTCCTACGAGCAGTACTTC.